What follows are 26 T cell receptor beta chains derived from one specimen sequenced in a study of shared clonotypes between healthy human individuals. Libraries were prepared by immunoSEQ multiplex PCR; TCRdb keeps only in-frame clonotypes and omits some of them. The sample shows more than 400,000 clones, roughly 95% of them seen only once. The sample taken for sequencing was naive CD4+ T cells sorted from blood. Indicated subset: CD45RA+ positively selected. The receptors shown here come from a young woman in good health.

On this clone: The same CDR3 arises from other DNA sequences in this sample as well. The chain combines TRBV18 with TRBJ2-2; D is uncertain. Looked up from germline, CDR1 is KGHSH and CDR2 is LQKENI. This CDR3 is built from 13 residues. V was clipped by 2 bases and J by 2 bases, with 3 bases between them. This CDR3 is CASSPKNTGELFF. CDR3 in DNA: TGTGCCAGCTCACCAAAAAACACCGGGGAGCTGTTTTTT.

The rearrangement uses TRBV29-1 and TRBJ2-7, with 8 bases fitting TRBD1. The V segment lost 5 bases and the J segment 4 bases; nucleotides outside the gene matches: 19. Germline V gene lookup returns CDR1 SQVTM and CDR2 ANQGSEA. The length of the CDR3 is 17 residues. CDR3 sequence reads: CSVLGQAGPPTRYEQYF. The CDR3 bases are TGCAGCGTTCTGGGACAGGCGGGCCCTCCGACAAGATACGAGCAGTACTTC.

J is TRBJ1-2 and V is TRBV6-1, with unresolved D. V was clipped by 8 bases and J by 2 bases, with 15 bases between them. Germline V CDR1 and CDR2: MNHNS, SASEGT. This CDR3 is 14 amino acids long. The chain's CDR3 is CASQPDGVNYGYTF. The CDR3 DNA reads TGTGCCAGCCAACCTGACGGGGTAAACTATGGCTACACCTTC.

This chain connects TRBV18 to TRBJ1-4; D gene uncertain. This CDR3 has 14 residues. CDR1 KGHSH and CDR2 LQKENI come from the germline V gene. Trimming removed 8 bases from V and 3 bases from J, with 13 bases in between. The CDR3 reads CASKKAWANEKLFF. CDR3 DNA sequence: TGTGCCAGCAAGAAGGCGTGGGCTAATGAAAAACTGTTTTTT.

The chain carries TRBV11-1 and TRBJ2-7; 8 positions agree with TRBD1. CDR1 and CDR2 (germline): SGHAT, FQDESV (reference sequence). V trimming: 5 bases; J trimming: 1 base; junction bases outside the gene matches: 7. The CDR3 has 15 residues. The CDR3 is CASSPSWDRSYEQYF. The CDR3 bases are TGTGCCAGCAGCCCGTCCTGGGACAGGTCCTACGAGCAGTACTTC. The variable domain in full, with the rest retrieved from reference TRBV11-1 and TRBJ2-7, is EAEVAQSPRYKITEKSQAVAFWCDPISGHATLYWYRQILGQGPELLVQFQDESVVDDSQLPKDRFSAERLKGVDSTLKIQPAELGDSAMYLCASSPSWDRSYEQYFGPGTRLTVT.

In nucleotides, the CDR3 is TGTGCCAGCAGATCGGGACAGGGGGTCTACGAGCAGTACTTC. This gives the protein CASRSGQGVYEQYF. The chain links TRBV6-1 to TRBJ2-7; the match to TRBD1 covers 11 bases. Germline V gene sequence: CDR1 MNHNS, CDR2 SASEGT. V was pared by 6 bases and J by 3 bases, with 4 bases of the junction left unmatched. This CDR3 region has 14 residues.

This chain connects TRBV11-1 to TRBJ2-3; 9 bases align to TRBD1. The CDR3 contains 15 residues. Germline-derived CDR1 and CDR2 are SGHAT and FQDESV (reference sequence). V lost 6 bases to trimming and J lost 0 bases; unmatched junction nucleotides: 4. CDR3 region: CASSIQGASTDTQYF. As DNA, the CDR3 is TGTGCCAGCAGTATACAGGGGGCAAGCACAGATACGCAGTATTTT.

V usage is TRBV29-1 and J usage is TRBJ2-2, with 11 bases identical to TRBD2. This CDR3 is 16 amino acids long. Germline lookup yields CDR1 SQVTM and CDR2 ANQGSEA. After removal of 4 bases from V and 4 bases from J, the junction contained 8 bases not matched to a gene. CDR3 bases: TGCAGCGTTGTCCGTAAGCTAGCGGGAGGCACCGGGGAGCTGTTTTTT. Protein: CSVVRKLAGGTGELFF.

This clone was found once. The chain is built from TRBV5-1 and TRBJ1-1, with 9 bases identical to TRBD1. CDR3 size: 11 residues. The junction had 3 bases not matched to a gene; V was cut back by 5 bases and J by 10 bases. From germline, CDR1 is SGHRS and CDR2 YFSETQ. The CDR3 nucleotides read TGCGCCAGCAGTACGGGACAGGGAGCTTTCTTT. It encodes CASSTGQGAFF.

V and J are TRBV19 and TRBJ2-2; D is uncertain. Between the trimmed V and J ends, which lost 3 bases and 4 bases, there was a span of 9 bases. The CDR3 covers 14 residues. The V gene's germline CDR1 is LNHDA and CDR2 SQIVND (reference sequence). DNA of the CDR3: TGTGCCAGTAGTATGGGTCAGGCCACCGGGGAGCTGTTTTTT. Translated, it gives CASSMGQATGELFF. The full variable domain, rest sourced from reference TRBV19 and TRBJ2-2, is DGGITQSPKYLFRKEGQNVTLSCEQNLNHDAMYWYRQDPGQGLRLIYYSQIVNDFQKGDIAEGYSVSREKKESFPLTVTSAQKNPTAFYLCASSMGQATGELFFGEGSRLTVL.

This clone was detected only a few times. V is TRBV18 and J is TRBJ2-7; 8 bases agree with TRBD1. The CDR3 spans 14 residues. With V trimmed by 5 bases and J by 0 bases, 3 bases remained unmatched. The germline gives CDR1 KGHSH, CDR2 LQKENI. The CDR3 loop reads CASSAGTGSYEQYF. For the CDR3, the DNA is TGTGCCAGCTCAGCCGGGACAGGCTCCTACGAGCAGTACTTC.

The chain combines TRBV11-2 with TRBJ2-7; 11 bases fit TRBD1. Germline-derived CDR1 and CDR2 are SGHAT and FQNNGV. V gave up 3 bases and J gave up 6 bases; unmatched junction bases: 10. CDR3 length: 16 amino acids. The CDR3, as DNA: TGTGCCAGCAGCTTTCTGACCGGGACAGGGGGACGCGAGCAGTACTTC. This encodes CASSFLTGTGGREQYF. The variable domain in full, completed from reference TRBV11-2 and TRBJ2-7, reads EAGVAQSPRYKIIEKRQSVAFWCNPISGHATLYWYQQILGQGPKLLIQFQNNGVVDDSQLPKDRFSAERLKGVDSTLKIQPAKLEDSAVYLCASSFLTGTGGREQYFGPGTRLTVT.

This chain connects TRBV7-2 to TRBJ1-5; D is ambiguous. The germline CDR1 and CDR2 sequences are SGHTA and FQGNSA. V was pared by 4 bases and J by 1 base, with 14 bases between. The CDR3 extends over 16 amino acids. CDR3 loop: CASSSYGYGSNQPQHF. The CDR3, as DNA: TGTGCCAGCAGCTCGTACGGGTATGGCAGCAATCAGCCCCAGCATTTT.

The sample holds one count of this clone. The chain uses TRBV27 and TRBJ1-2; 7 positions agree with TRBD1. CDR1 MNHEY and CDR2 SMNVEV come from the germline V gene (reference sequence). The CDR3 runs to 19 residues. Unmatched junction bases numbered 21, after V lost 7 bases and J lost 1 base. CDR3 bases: TGTGCCAGCACCAACATTGCGTTCAGGGGGTCAGGGAATAACTATGGCTACACCTTC. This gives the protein CASTNIAFRGSGNNYGYTF.

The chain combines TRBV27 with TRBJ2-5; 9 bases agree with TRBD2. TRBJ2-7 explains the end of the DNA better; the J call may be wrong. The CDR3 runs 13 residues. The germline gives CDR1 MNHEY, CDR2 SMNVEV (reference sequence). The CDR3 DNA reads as TGTGCCAGCAGGGAGCGGGAGGCATACGAGCAGTACTTC. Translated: CASREREAYEQYF.

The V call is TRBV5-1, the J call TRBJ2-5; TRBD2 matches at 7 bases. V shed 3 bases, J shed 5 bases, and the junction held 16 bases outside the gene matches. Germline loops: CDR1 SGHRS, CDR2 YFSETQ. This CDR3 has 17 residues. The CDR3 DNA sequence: TGCGCCAGCAGCTACCTGGGAAAGAGCGGGACTGGGGAGACCCAGTACTTC. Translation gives CASSYLGKSGTGETQYF.

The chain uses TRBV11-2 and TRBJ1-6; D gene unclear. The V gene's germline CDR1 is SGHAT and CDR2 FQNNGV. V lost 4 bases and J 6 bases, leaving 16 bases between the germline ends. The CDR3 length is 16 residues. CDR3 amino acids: CASSSPGTGRNSPLHF. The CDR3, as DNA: TGTGCCAGCAGCTCCCCTGGCACGGGTCGTAATTCACCCCTCCACTTT.

For the CDR3, the DNA is TGTACAGCACCTGTATATAGGGACAGGGCTCCCTACGAGCAGTACTTC. Its protein product is CTAPVYRDRAPYEQYF. J is TRBJ2-7 and V is TRBV21-1; the table gives TRBD1 as D, unverified against the DNA. TRBV21-1 corresponds to a pseudogene. This CDR3 has 16 residues.

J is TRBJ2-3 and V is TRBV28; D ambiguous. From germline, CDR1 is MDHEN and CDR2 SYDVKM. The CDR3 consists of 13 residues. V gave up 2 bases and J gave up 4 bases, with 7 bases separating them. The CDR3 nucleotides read TGTGCCAGCAGTTTAATCGCACCAGATACGCAGTATTTT. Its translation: CASSLIAPDTQYF. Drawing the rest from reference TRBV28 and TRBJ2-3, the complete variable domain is DVKVTQSSRYLVKRTGEKVFLECVQDMDHENMFWYRQDPGLGLRLIYFSYDVKMKEKGDIPEGYSVSREKKERFSLILESASTNQTSMYLCASSLIAPDTQYFGPGTRLTVL.

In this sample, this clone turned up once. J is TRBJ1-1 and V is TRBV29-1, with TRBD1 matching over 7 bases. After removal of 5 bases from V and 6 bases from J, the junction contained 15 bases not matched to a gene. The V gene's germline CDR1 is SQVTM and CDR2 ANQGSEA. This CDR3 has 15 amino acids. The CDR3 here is CSVSPRLTGKAEAFF. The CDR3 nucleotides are TGCAGCGTTTCCCCGAGATTGACAGGGAAGGCTGAAGCTTTCTTT.

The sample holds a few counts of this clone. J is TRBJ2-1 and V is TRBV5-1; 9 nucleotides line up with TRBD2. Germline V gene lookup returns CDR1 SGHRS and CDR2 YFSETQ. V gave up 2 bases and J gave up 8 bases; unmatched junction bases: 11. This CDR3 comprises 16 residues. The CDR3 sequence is CASSLGAGGSMDEQFF. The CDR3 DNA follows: TGCGCCAGCAGCTTAGGGGCGGGAGGGAGTATGGATGAGCAGTTCTTC.

The CDR3 loop is CAWSRQPTYEQYF. The CDR3 coding sequence is TGTGCCTGGAGTCGACAGCCCACCTACGAGCAGTACTTC. The chain joins TRBV30 to TRBJ2-7, with D possibly being TRBD1 (5 bases). Germline V gene lookup returns CDR1 GTSNPN and CDR2 SVGIG (reference sequence). The CDR3 spans 13 residues. Between the trimmed V and J ends, which lost 2 bases and 2 bases, there was a span of 10 bases.

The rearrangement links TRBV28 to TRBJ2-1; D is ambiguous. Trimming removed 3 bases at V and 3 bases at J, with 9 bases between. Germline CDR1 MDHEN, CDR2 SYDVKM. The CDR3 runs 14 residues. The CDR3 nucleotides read TGTGCCAGCAGTTTTGAAGGGATCTACAATGAGCAGTTCTTC. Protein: CASSFEGIYNEQFF.

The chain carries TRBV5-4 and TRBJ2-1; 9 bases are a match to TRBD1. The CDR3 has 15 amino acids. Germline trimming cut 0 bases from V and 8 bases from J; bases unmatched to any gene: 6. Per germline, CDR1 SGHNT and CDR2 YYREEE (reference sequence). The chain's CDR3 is CASSLDWGQGYEQFF. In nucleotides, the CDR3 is TGTGCCAGCAGCTTGGATTGGGGACAGGGCTATGAGCAGTTCTTC.

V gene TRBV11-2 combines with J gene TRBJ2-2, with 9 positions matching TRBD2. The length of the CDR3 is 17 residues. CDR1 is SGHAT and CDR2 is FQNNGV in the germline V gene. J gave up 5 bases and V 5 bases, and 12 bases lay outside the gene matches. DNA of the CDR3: TGTGCCAGCAGCCCAAACCCTCTAGCGGGAAAAACCGGGGAGCTGTTTTTT. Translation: CASSPNPLAGKTGELFF.

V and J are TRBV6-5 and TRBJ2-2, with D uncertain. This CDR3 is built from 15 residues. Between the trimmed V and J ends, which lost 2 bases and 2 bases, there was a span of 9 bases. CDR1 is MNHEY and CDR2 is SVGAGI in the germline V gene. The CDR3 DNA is TGTGCCAGCAGTTACGCGGTAAAAAACACCGGGGAGCTGTTTTTT. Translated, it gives CASSYAVKNTGELFF.